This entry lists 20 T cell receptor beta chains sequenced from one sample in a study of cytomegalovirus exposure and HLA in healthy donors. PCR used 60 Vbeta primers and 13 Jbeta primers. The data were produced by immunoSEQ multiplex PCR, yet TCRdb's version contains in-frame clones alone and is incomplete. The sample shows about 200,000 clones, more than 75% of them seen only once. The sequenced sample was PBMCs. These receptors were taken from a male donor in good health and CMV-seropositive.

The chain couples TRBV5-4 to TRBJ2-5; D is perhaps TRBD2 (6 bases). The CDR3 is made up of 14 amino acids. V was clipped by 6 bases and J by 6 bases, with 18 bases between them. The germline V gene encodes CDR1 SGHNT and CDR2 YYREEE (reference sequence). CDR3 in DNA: TGTGCCAGCACACCCCCCGGGGGTCCGAAGACCCAGTACTTC. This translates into CASTPPGGPKTQYF. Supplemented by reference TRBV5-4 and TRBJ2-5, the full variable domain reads ETGVTQSPTHLIKTRGQQVTLRCSSQSGHNTVSWYQQALGQGPQFIFQYYREEENGRGNFPPRFSGLQFPNYSSELNVNALELDDSALYLCASTPPGGPKTQYFGPGTRLLVL.

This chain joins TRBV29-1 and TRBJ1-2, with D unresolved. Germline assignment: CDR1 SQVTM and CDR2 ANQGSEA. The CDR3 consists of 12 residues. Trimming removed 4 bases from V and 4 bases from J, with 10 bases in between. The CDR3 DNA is TGCAGCGTTGCCCACACCAGCTATGGCTACACCTTC. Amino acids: CSVAHTSYGYTF.

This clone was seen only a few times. The CDR3 here is CASRTPGQGLHGYTF. CDR3 DNA: TGTGCCAGCAGGACTCCGGGACAGGGGCTCCATGGCTACACCTTC. The chain is built from TRBV2 and TRBJ1-2; 10 nucleotides match TRBD1. Unmatched junction bases numbered 10, after V lost 6 bases and J lost 6 bases. This CDR3 is 15 amino acids long. Germline V CDR1 and CDR2: SNHLY, FYNNEI.

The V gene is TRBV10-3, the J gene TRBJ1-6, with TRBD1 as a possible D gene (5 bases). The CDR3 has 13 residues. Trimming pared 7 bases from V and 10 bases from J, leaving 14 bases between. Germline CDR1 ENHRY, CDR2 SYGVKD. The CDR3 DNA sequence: TGTGCCATCAAGGGCAGGGTGGAATCACCCCTCCACTTT. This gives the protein CAIKGRVESPLHF.

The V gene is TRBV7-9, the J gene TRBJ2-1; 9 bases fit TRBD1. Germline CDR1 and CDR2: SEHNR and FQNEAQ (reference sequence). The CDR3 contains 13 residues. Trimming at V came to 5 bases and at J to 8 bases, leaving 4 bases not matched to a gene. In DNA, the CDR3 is TGTGCCAGCAGCCTCACAGGGGGCCATGAGCAGTTCTTC. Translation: CASSLTGGHEQFF. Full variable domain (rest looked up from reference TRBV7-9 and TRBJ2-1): DTGVSQNPRHKITKRGQNVTFRCDPISEHNRLYWYRQTLGQGPEFLTYFQNEAQLEKSRLLSDRFSAERPKGSFSTLEIQRTEQGDSAMYLCASSLTGGHEQFFGPGTRLTVL.

This CDR3 is CASSGYRGLVDTQYF. The CDR3 bases are TGTGCCAGCAGCGGTTACAGGGGGCTTGTAGATACGCAGTATTTT. The gene calls are TRBV5-4 and TRBJ2-3, with 9 bases aligning to TRBD1. This CDR3 is built from 15 residues. The germline V gene has CDR1 SGHNT and CDR2 YYREEE (reference sequence). The V segment lost 4 bases and the J segment 5 bases; nucleotides outside the gene matches: 8.

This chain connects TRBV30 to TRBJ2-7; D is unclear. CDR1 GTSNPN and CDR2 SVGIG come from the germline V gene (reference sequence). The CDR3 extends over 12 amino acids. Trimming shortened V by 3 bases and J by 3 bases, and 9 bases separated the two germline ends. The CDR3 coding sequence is TGTGCCTGGAGACGACAATACTACGAGCAGTACTTC. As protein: CAWRRQYYEQYF. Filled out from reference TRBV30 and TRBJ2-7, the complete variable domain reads SQTIHQWPATLVQPVGSPLSLECTVEGTSNPNLYWYRQAAGRGLQLLFYSVGIGQISSEVPQNLSASRPQDRQFILSSKKLLLSDSGFYLCAWRRQYYEQYFGPGTRLTVT.

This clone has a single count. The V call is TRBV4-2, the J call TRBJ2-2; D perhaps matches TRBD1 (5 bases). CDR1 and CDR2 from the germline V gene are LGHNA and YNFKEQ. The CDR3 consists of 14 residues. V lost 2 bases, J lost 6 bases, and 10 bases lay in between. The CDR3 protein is CASSQPGSSGELFF. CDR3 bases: TGTGCCAGCAGCCAACCAGGGTCCTCCGGGGAGCTGTTTTTT.

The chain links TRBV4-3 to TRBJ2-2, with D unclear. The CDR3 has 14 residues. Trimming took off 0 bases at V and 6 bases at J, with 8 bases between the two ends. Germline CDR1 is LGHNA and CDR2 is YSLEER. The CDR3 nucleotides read TGCGCCAGCAGCCAAGATGGCGGCCCCGGGGAGCTGTTTTTT. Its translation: CASSQDGGPGELFF.

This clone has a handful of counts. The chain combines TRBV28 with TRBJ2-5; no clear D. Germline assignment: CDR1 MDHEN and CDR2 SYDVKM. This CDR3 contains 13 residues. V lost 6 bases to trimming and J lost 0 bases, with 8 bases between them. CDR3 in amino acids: CASSYGDQETQYF. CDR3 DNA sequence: TGTGCCAGCAGCTACGGAGACCAAGAGACCCAGTACTTC. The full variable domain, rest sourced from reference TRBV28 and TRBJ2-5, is DVKVTQSSRYLVKRTGEKVFLECVQDMDHENMFWYRQDPGLGLRLIYFSYDVKMKEKGDIPEGYSVSREKKERFSLILESASTNQTSMYLCASSYGDQETQYFGPGTRLLVL.

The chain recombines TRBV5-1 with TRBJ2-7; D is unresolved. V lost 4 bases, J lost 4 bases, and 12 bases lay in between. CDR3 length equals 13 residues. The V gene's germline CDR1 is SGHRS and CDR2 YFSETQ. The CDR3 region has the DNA TGCGCCAGCAGCCTTGGAGAGGTTTACGAGCAGTACTTC. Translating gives CASSLGEVYEQYF.

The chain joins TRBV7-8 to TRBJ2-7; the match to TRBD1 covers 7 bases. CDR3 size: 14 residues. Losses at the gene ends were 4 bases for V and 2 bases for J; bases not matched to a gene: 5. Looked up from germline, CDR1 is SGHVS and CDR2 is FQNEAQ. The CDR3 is CASSSTGVAYEQYF. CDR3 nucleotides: TGTGCCAGCAGCTCAACAGGGGTGGCCTACGAGCAGTACTTC.

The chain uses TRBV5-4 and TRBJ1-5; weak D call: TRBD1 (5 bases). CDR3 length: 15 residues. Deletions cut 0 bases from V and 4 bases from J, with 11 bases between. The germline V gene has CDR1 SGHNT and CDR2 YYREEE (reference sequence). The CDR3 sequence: CASSLGGRGNQPQHF. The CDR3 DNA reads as TGTGCCAGCAGCTTGGGTGGGCGGGGGAATCAGCCCCAGCATTTT.

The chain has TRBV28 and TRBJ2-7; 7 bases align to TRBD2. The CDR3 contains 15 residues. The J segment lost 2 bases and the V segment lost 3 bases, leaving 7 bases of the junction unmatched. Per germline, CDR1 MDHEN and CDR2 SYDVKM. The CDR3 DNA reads TGTGCCAGCAGTTTGGAGGGAGGGCACCCCTACGAGCAGTACTTC. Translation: CASSLEGGHPYEQYF.

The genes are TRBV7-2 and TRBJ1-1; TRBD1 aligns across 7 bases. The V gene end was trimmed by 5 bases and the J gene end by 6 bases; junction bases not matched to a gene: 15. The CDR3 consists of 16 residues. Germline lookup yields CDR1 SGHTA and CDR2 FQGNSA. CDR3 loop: CASSLQGPLVEAEAFF. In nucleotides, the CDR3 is TGTGCCAGCAGCCTACAGGGGCCTCTGGTAGAGGCTGAAGCTTTCTTT.

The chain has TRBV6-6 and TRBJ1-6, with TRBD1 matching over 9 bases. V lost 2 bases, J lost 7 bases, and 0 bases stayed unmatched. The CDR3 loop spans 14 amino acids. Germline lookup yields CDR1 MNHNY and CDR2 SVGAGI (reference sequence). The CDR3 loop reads CASSYGQGNSPLHF. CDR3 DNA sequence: TGTGCCAGCAGTTACGGACAGGGGAATTCACCCCTCCACTTT.

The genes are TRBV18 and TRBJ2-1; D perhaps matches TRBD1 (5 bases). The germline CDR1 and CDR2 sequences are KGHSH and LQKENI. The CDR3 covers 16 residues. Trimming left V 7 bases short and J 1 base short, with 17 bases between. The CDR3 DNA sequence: TGTGCCAGCTTACGGACACCCCCTCCTTCCTACAATGAGCAGTTCTTC. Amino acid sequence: CASLRTPPPSYNEQFF.

CDR3 nucleotide sequence: TGTGCCTCAGGGCTCGGTTTGGCCACCGGGGAGCTGTTTTTT. This translates into CASGLGLATGELFF. V is TRBV9 and J is TRBJ2-2; perhaps TRBD1 as D (5 bases). CDR1 is SGDLS and CDR2 is YYNGEE in the germline V gene. This CDR3 has 14 residues. The V end was cut by 10 bases, the J end by 4 bases, with 17 bases between.

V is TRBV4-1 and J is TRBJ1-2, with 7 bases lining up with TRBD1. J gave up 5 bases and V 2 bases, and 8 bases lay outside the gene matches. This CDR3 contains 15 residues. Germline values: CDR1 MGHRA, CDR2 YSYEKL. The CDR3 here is CASSQRQGLEYGYTF. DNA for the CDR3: TGCGCCAGCAGCCAAAGACAGGGATTAGAGTATGGCTACACCTTC.

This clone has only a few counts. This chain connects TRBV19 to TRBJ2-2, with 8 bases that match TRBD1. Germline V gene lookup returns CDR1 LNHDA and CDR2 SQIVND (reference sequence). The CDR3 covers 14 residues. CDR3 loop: CDPTGQGNTGELFF. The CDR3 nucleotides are TGTGACCCAACCGGACAGGGAAACACCGGGGAGCTGTTTTTT.